Shown below are 31 T cell receptor beta chains from a single sample sequenced in a study of neurological immune-mediated disorders (dated by TCRdb to the late 2010s). Library generation was performed with 5' RACE. TCRdb records Illumina HiSeq 2500 as the sequencer. TCRdb trimmed the raw reads at Q25, called clones with MiXCR and kept productive beta chains. Identical CDR3 protein sequences are pooled into one entry, listed with their most common genes and DNA. For this sample the table gives more than 50,000 distinct CDR3 sequences, of which around 4.2% were detected only once. Approximately 1.2% of the sample belongs to the ten largest clones. Sequences were obtained from PBMCs. Receptor source: a man under 40 with multiple sclerosis.

This clonotype has at least ten counts. This chain links TRBV2 with TRBJ2-4, with D uncertain. Trimming shortened V by 5 bases and J by 0 bases, and 2 bases separated the two germline ends. From germline, CDR1 is SNHLY and CDR2 FYNNEI. This CDR3 is 12 amino acids long. CDR3 sequence reads: CASSPAKNIQYF. The CDR3 DNA is TGTGCCAGCAGTCCAGCCAAAAACATTCAGTACTTC.

This clonotype was seen ten or more times. The chain links TRBV9 to TRBJ1-2; D is perhaps TRBD1 (6 bases). Per the germline V gene, CDR1 is SGDLS and CDR2 is YYNGEE. Trimming stripped 4 bases from V and 6 bases from J, with 22 bases between. The CDR3 is 16 residues long. CDR3 residues: CASSPLGGAIPDGYTF. The CDR3 DNA follows: TGTGCCAGCAGCCCCTTGGGGGGGGCGATACCTGATGGCTACACCTTC.

This clonotype was counted ten times or more. V is TRBV5-1 and J is TRBJ1-1; 7 nucleotides align to TRBD1. The CDR3 sequence is 14 residues long. Germline V lookup: CDR1 SGHRS, CDR2 YFSETQ. V lost 4 bases, J lost 1 base, and 4 bases stayed unmatched. CDR3 bases: TGCGCCAGCAGCCTAGACAGGGCGAACACTGAAGCTTTCTTT. It is translated as CASSLDRANTEAFF.

This clonotype showed up just a few times. At one end the junction does not follow the germline gene, possibly because of a read error. The chain carries TRBV20-1 and TRBJ1-6, with a possible D match to TRBD1 (5 bases). There are 13 residues in the CDR3. CDR1 DFQATT and CDR2 SNEGSKA come from the germline V gene (reference sequence). The CDR3 protein is CSAPLGTYSPLNF. Written as DNA, the CDR3 is TGCAGTGCCCCCCTGGGGACCTATTCACCCCTCAACTTT.

The chain couples TRBV5-1 to TRBJ2-3, with D maybe TRBD2 (5 bases). V was cut by 0 bases and J by 1 base, with 9 bases left in between. Germline-derived CDR1 and CDR2 are SGHRS and YFSETQ. CDR3 length: 15 residues. For the CDR3, the DNA is TGCGCCAGCAGCTTGGGAGGGTTTCGCACAGATACGCAGTATTTT. It yields the protein CASSLGGFRTDTQYF.

The table lists this clonotype with many counts. The gene calls are TRBV12-3 or TRBV12-4 and TRBJ2-5, with a tentative D call TRBD2 (5 bases). The V gene lost 7 bases and the J gene lost 2 bases, with 11 bases spanning the gap. This CDR3 spans 13 amino acids. The CDR3 DNA follows: TGTGCCAGCACGCACGGGGTTCAAGAGACCCAGTACTTC. It is translated as CASTHGVQETQYF.

This clonotype has ten or more counts. The chain joins TRBV7-2 to TRBJ2-3, with D possibly matching TRBD2 (5 bases). Germline V gene data show CDR1 as SGHTA and CDR2 as FQGNSA. V dropped 7 bases and J dropped 5 bases, with 13 bases sitting between them. The CDR3 has 13 residues. CDR3 sequence: CASTAYGIDTQYF. The CDR3 DNA is TGTGCCAGCACCGCCTACGGGATAGATACGCAGTATTTT. Using reference TRBV7-2 and TRBJ2-3 for the parts outside the CDR3, the full variable domain is GAGVSQSPSNKVTEKGKDVELRCDPISGHTALYWYRQSLGQGLEFLIYFQGNSAPDKSGLPSDRFSAERTGGSVSTLTIQRTQQEDSAVYLCASTAYGIDTQYFGPGTRLTVL.

This clonotype occurred many times. J is TRBJ2-6 and V is TRBV10-3; TRBD1 aligns across 8 bases. The CDR3 has 18 residues. V was clipped by 9 bases and J by 4 bases; unmatched bases: 17. Germline V CDR1 and CDR2: ENHRY, SYGVKD. Here the CDR3 DNA reads TGTGCCATTCCGTCTAAATCCTCAGGGGGCGCGGGGGCCAACGTCCTGACTTTC. Its protein is CAIPSKSSGGAGANVLTF.

The rearrangement uses TRBV12-5 and TRBJ1-5, with D uncertain. The germline gives CDR1 LGHNT, CDR2 FRNRAP. The germline V and J ends were trimmed by 10 bases and 2 bases, with 9 bases remaining between them. The CDR3 loop spans 12 amino acids. CDR3 nucleotides: TGTGCTATGGGGATGGGCAATCAGCCCCAGCATTTT. Encoded protein: CAMGMGNQPQHF. The variable domain in full, completed from reference TRBV12-5 and TRBJ1-5, reads DARVTQTPRHKVTEMGQEVTMRCQPILGHNTVFWYRQTMMQGLELLAYFRNRAPLDDSGMPKDRFSAEMPDATLATLKIQPSEPRDSAVYFCAMGMGNQPQHFGDGTRLSIL.

This clonotype was counted a few times. This may be a read error: a much more frequent sequence differs by one nucleotide. V gene TRBV6-6 combines with J gene TRBJ1-2, with a weak D call TRBD1 (5 bases). The V gene's germline CDR1 is MNHNY and CDR2 SVGAGI (reference sequence). The CDR3 consists of 18 residues. Trimming left V 1 base short and J 2 bases short, with 20 bases between. The CDR3 loop reads CASSYFYGQGTTNYGYTF. CDR3 sequence (DNA): TGTGCCAGCAGTTACTTTTATGGGCAGGGAACGACCAACTATGGCTACACCTTC.

Points on this clonotype: Because the CDR3's place on the DNA is in doubt, the DNA is left out and the CDR3 is given as listed by TCRdb. The V and J genes are TRBV7-2 and TRBJ1-2; the D segment call TRBD1 is taken from the table without a DNA check. Germline CDR1 is SGHTA and CDR2 is FQGNSA. Counting both end residues, the CDR3 totals 21 amino acids. The CDR3 sequence: CASSFYICSARLTGTNYGYTF.

The table lists this clonotype with many counts. The chain uses TRBV6-1 and TRBJ2-5; either TRBD1 or TRBD2 may fit D (5 bases each). This CDR3 contains 13 residues. Germline V gene lookup returns CDR1 MNHNS and CDR2 SASEGT. V lost 3 bases, J lost 9 bases, and 14 bases lay in between. The CDR3 sequence: CASSEMGRGSQYF. In nucleotides, the CDR3 is TGTGCCAGCAGTGAGATGGGACGCGGTTCCCAGTACTTC.

This clonotype was counted at least ten times. The chain joins TRBV19 to TRBJ1-2; D gene ambiguous. Trimming cost V 5 bases and J 1 base, with 8 bases left between them. Germline CDR1 and CDR2: LNHDA and SQIVND (reference sequence). The CDR3 extends over 13 amino acids. CDR3 DNA sequence: TGTGCCAGTAGTTATAGGAATAACTATGGCTACACCTTC. Translating gives CASSYRNNYGYTF.

This clonotype has a count of ten or more. The chain recombines TRBV15 with TRBJ2-7; 7 positions match TRBD1. The CDR3 spans 13 residues. From germline, CDR1 is LNHNV and CDR2 YYDKDF (reference sequence). V dropped 5 bases and J dropped 0; count of bases not matched to a gene: 1. The CDR3: CATSRDSSYEQYF. Written as DNA, the CDR3 is TGTGCCACCAGCCGGGACAGCTCCTACGAGCAGTACTTC.

The chain is built from TRBV4-1 and TRBJ1-2; 7 bases are shared with TRBD1. CDR1 is MGHRA, CDR2 YSYEKL, per germline. The CDR3 loop spans 15 amino acids. V was pared by 6 bases and J by 3 bases, with 10 bases of the junction left unmatched. CDR3 coding DNA: TGCGCCAGCAGACGCGGACAGGAAACTTACTATGGCTACACCTTC. This gives the protein CASRRGQETYYGYTF.

There are many counts of this clonotype. This chain links TRBV29-1 with TRBJ2-3; 9 nucleotides match TRBD1. The ends lost 7 bases at V and 1 base at J; junction bases unmatched: 6. CDR3 length: 14 residues. The germline gives CDR1 SQVTM, CDR2 ANQGSEA. CDR3 region: CSGTGGAGTDTQYF. In DNA form, the CDR3 reads TGCAGCGGTACAGGGGGCGCGGGCACAGATACGCAGTATTTT.

In regard to this clonotype: This could be a read error, since a much larger clone is one nucleotide away. The rearrangement joins TRBV6-2 or TRBV6-3 to TRBJ2-7, with D perhaps matching TRBD1 (6 bases). With 5 bases removed from V and 7 bases from J, the gap between germline ends came to 15 bases. Germline V gene data show CDR1 as MNHEY and CDR2 as SVGEGT. The CDR3 contains 13 residues. The CDR3 loop reads CASSKPTGQEQYF. CDR3 DNA sequence: TGTGCCAGCAGTAAGCCCACGGGACAAGAGCAGTACTTC.

This clonotype showed up many times. V is TRBV20-1 and J is TRBJ2-3, with 10 bases identical to TRBD2. Trimming cost V 0 bases and J 4 bases; bases outside gene matches: 7. This CDR3 region has 16 residues. CDR1 is DFQATT and CDR2 is SNEGSKA in the germline V gene (reference sequence). CDR3: CSARDTSGVFADTQYF. The CDR3 DNA reads as TGCAGTGCTAGAGATACTAGCGGGGTATTCGCAGATACGCAGTATTTT.

This clonotype was observed at least ten times. The chain recombines TRBV4-1 with TRBJ2-7; 7 bases match TRBD1. The CDR3 contains 14 residues. Germline CDR1 MGHRA, CDR2 YSYEKL. Trimming removed 4 bases from V and 2 bases from J; junction bases left unmatched: 5. Written as DNA, the CDR3 is TGCGCCAGCAGCCCAAAGACAGGGACCTACGAGCAGTACTTC. As protein: CASSPKTGTYEQYF.

This clonotype appeared many times. V is TRBV12-3 or TRBV12-4 and J is TRBJ2-3, with D perhaps matching TRBD2 (5 bases). V was clipped by 5 bases and J by 6 bases, with 18 bases between them. CDR3 length equals 15 residues. In DNA, the CDR3 is TGTGCCAGCAGTCCGACTACGCCCGGTGGGGATACGCAGTATTTT. Its translation: CASSPTTPGGDTQYF.

At least ten counts were recorded for this clonotype. The V gene is TRBV7-2, the J gene TRBJ2-7, with D tentatively TRBD1 (5 bases). CDR1 and CDR2 (germline): SGHTA, FQGNSA. V was cut by 8 bases and J by 2 bases, with 16 bases left in between. The CDR3 spans 14 residues. The CDR3 sequence: CASAPTGPPYEQYF. The CDR3 coding sequence is TGTGCCAGCGCCCCCACAGGCCCCCCCTACGAGCAGTACTTC.

This clonotype showed up just a few times. Germline and junction disagree at one end, which may indicate a read error. V is TRBV6-5 and J is TRBJ1-5; D perhaps matches TRBD1 (6 bases). The CDR3 contains 14 residues. CDR1 MNHEY and CDR2 SVGAGI come from the germline V gene. Here the CDR3 DNA reads TGTGCCAGCAGTTCTGGGGGGCGGAAACAGCCCCAGAATTTT. It yields the protein CASSSGGRKQPQNF.

Turning to this clonotype: A much larger clone lies a single base off, so this may be a read error. The chain uses TRBV11-2 and TRBJ2-1; D unclear. This CDR3 is 11 amino acids long. Germline V gene data show CDR1 as SGHAT and CDR2 as FQNNGV. The V gene lost 6 bases and the J gene lost 10 bases, with 10 bases spanning the gap. CDR3 sequence reads: CASRNSFEQFF. CDR3 nucleotides: TGTGCCAGCAGAAACAGTTTCGAGCAGTTCTTC.

This clonotype has ten or more counts. The genes are TRBV7-2 and TRBJ2-1; TRBD1 or TRBD2 may be the D gene (5 bases each). The germline CDR1 and CDR2 sequences are SGHTA and FQGNSA. This CDR3 region has 18 residues. V lost 3 bases to trimming and J lost 0 bases, with 18 bases between them. This CDR3 is CASSLLWDRYSSYNEQFF. The CDR3 DNA reads TGTGCCAGCAGCTTGTTGTGGGACCGATACAGCTCCTACAATGAGCAGTTCTTC.

The V gene is TRBV12-3 or TRBV12-4, the J gene TRBJ1-5, with D tentatively TRBD1 (6 bases). The CDR3 totals 12 residues. Trimming shortened V by 7 bases and J by 6 bases, and 10 bases separated the two germline ends. CDR3 nucleotide sequence: TGTGCCAGCAAACAGGGAACTCAGCCCCAGCATTTT. It translates to CASKQGTQPQHF.

There are a few counts of this clonotype. An end of the junction does not agree with germline; a read error may underlie this. This chain uses TRBV7-9 with TRBJ2-2; 10 bases agree with TRBD2. The CDR3 has 16 residues. In germline, CDR1 is SEHNR, CDR2 FQNEAQ (reference sequence). The CDR3 protein is CASSDPQRGGRGELVF. CDR3 DNA sequence: TGTGCCAGCAGCGACCCCCAGCGGGGGGGCCGCGGGGAGCTGGTTTTT.

This clonotype was counted many times. The chain recombines TRBV7-9 with TRBJ1-2; D remains ambiguous. CDR1 is SEHNR, CDR2 FQNEAQ, per germline (reference sequence). Trimming shortened V by 7 bases and J by 8 bases, and 14 bases separated the two germline ends. This CDR3 is built from 12 residues. This CDR3 reads CASTEREDGYTF. Here the CDR3 DNA reads TGTGCCAGCACCGAAAGGGAGGACGGCTACACCTTC.

This clonotype was counted many times. This sequence joins TRBV5-5 and TRBJ2-4; 13 nucleotides agree with TRBD2. In germline, CDR1 is SGHKS, CDR2 YYEKEE (reference sequence). This CDR3 has 18 residues. The trim removed 0 bases at V and 1 base at J, leaving 4 bases unmatched. This CDR3 reads CASSLVMGLAGAKNIQYF. For the CDR3, the DNA is TGTGCCAGCAGCTTGGTGATGGGACTAGCGGGGGCCAAAAACATTCAGTACTTC.

This clonotype occurred many times. The chain recombines TRBV9 with TRBJ1-1; D unclear. Germline CDR1 reads SGDLS; CDR2 reads YYNGEE. The V end lost 0 bases, the J end lost 1 base, and 10 bases lay between the germline ends. The CDR3 spans 15 residues. The CDR3 loop is CASSVGGSQNTEAFF. In nucleotides, the CDR3 is TGTGCCAGCAGCGTAGGTGGCAGTCAGAACACTGAAGCTTTCTTT.

This clonotype was observed many times. The rearrangement uses TRBV20-1 and TRBJ1-1, with TRBD1 identical over 10 bases. Trimming removed 5 bases from V and 3 bases from J; junction bases left unmatched: 3. Germline CDR1 DFQATT, CDR2 SNEGSKA (reference sequence). This CDR3 is 13 amino acids long. The CDR3 DNA sequence: TGCAGTGCTGTAGACAGGGGGCACACTGAAGCTTTCTTT. Protein: CSAVDRGHTEAFF.

This clonotype was observed many times. The chain uses TRBV7-9 and TRBJ2-5, with a tentative D call TRBD2 (7 bases). Trimming left V 5 bases short and J 1 base short, with 17 bases between. The CDR3 has 16 residues. The germline CDR1 and CDR2 sequences are SEHNR and FQNEAQ (reference sequence). CDR3 protein: CASSPLGAGVQETQYF. In DNA form, the CDR3 reads TGTGCCAGCAGCCCACTGGGGGCGGGGGTCCAAGAGACCCAGTACTTC.